Listed below are T cell receptor beta chains from one sample, sequenced in a study of CD8 T cells in Susac syndrome. One entry per CDR3 protein, called by TCRdb with MiXCR from the immunoSEQ multiplex PCR reads. The data show fewer than 350,000 distinct CDR3 sequences, with almost 85% seen just once and approximately 0.2% held by the top ten. Sequencing input: CD8+ T cells from PBMCs. Receptor source: a human donor with multiple sclerosis. Each CDR3 is given with its conserved first and last residue. D genes are given only for firm matches. The size entry is marked missing in some rows and otherwise reads once, few, many or a size class.

j_call clone_size v_call d_call cdr3_aa cdr3_nt
TRBJ1-4 - TRBV4-2 - CASSQGEGFRNEKLFF TGTGCCAGCAGCCAAGGGGAAGGGTTCCGGAATGAAAAACTGTTTTTT
TRBJ2-1 - TRBV9 - CASSVGGHYNEQFF TGTGCCAGCAGCGTGGGGGGGCACTACAATGAGCAGTTCTTC
TRBJ2-7 - TRBV9 - CASSVGGPYEQYF TGTGCCAGCAGCGTGGGCGGACCCTACGAGCAGTACTTC
TRBJ2-5 once TRBV11-2 - CASSLSSGKTQYF TGTGCCAGCAGCTTATCAAGTGGCAAGACCCAGTACTTC
TRBJ1-1 - TRBV19 - CASSINLNTEAFF TGTGCCAGTAGTATTAATCTGAACACTGAAGCTTTCTTT
TRBJ2-3 - TRBV19 TRBD1 CASSADREDTQYF TGTGCCAGTAGTGCCGACAGGGAAGATACGCAGTATTTT
TRBJ2-1 - TRBV6-2/TRBV6-3 - CASSYERTALYNEQFF TGTGCCAGCAGTTACGAGCGGACAGCATTATACAATGAGCAGTTCTTC
TRBJ1-1 - TRBV19 - CATAQGNTEAFF TGTGCCACGGCACAGGGGAACACTGAAGCTTTCTTT
TRBJ1-1 once TRBV25-1 - CASSELENTEAFF TGTGCCAGCAGTGAATTGGAGAACACTGAAGCTTTCTTT
TRBJ2-7 - TRBV12-3/TRBV12-4 TRBD1 CASSPYRDRDPYEQYF TGTGCCAGCAGCCCCTATAGGGACAGGGACCCCTACGAGCAGTACTTC
TRBJ2-1 - TRBV28 - CASSPDNNEQFF TGTGCCAGCAGTCCCGACAACAATGAGCAGTTCTTC
TRBJ2-1 - TRBV7-9 - CASSLGLGLRGNEQFF TGTGCCAGCAGCTTGGGGTTGGGCTTACGGGGCAATGAGCAGTTCTTC
TRBJ1-5 - TRBV7-6 TRBD1 CASSLKAEWAGGWGNQPQHF TGTGCCAGCAGCTTAAAAGCGGAATGGGCAGGGGGCTGGGGCAATCAGCCCCAGCATTTT
TRBJ2-2 - TRBV9 - CASSVSEGVRAGELFF TGTGCCAGCAGCGTATCGGAGGGCGTGAGGGCCGGGGAGCTGTTTTTT
TRBJ2-2 - TRBV20-1 - CSARFSENTGELFF TGCAGTGCTAGGTTCAGCGAGAACACCGGGGAGCTGTTTTTT
TRBJ2-5 - TRBV27 - CASSLDAEPQETQYF TGTGCCAGCAGTTTAGACGCGGAACCCCAAGAGACCCAGTACTTC
TRBJ2-1 - TRBV19 TRBD2 CASGLAGDYNEQFF TGTGCCAGTGGACTAGCGGGGGACTACAATGAGCAGTTCTTC
TRBJ2-2 - TRBV28 TRBD2 CASSPLSRLAGYTGELFF TGTGCCAGCAGTCCCCTATCACGACTAGCGGGCTACACCGGGGAGCTGTTTTTT
TRBJ1-1 - TRBV30 - CAWSVLGNTEAFF TGTGCCTGGAGTGTCCTCGGGAACACTGAAGCTTTCTTT
TRBJ2-7 - TRBV19 - CASSIVWGAEQYF TGTGCCAGTAGTATAGTATGGGGAGCCGAGCAGTACTTC
TRBJ2-1 - TRBV27 TRBD2 CASSSRLAGAINEQFF TGTGCCAGCAGTTCTCGACTAGCGGGGGCTATTAATGAGCAGTTCTTC
TRBJ2-1 - TRBV18 TRBD1 CASSSYDREYNEQFF TGTGCCAGCTCAAGTTATGACAGGGAGTACAATGAGCAGTTCTTC
TRBJ2-1 - TRBV3-1 - CASSQDRTLRTDEQFF TGTGCCAGCAGCCAGGATAGGACACTACGTACCGATGAGCAGTTCTTC
TRBJ2-7 - TRBV5-6 TRBD1 CASSFVTAGTVRYEQYF TGTGCCAGCAGTTTTGTTACCGCCGGGACAGTTCGCTACGAGCAGTACTTC
TRBJ2-5 - TRBV4-3 - CASSLSTGGQETQYF TGCGCCAGCAGCCTTTCGACAGGAGGGCAAGAGACCCAGTACTTC
TRBJ2-7 - TRBV7-6 - CASSPGGGTSQQYF TGTGCCAGCAGCCCCGGGGGAGGTACGTCACAGCAGTACTTC
TRBJ1-2 - TRBV19 TRBD1 CASSPGTASYGYTF TGTGCCAGTAGTCCAGGGACAGCGAGCTATGGCTACACCTTC
TRBJ1-2 - TRBV9 - CASSTRRDQISGYGYTF TGTGCCAGCAGCACCCGACGGGACCAGATATCCGGCTATGGCTACACCTTC
TRBJ2-2 - TRBV6-5 - CASSLTPLNFGELFF TGTGCCAGCAGTCTCACTCCATTAAACTTCGGGGAGCTGTTTTTT
TRBJ2-1 - TRBV20-1 TRBD2 CSARSGRRGNEQFF TGCAGTGCTAGGAGCGGGAGGAGGGGGAATGAGCAGTTCTTC
TRBJ2-7 - TRBV7-8 TRBD2 CASSLNPGGRDEQYF TGTGCCAGCAGCTTAAACCCAGGAGGGAGGGACGAGCAGTACTTC
TRBJ1-2 - TRBV28 - CASSLRARSYYGYTF TGTGCCAGCAGTTTACGGGCGCGCTCTTACTATGGCTACACCTTC
TRBJ2-7 few TRBV13 TRBD1 CASSSSPDRVYEQYF TGTGCCAGCAGCTCCTCTCCGGACAGGGTCTACGAGCAGTACTTC
TRBJ2-7 - TRBV7-9 TRBD2 CASAGVTLTYEQYF TGTGCCAGTGCGGGGGTAACACTTACCTACGAGCAGTACTTC
TRBJ2-7 few TRBV5-1 TRBD2 CASSLERGTRAIEQYF TGCGCCAGCAGCTTGGAAAGGGGGACTAGAGCGATCGAGCAGTACTTC
TRBJ2-3 - TRBV27 - CASTPLSGIGTDTQYF TGTGCCAGCACCCCACTGTCCGGGATCGGCACAGATACGCAGTATTTT
TRBJ2-5 - TRBV20-1 - CSAHSGFQETQYF TGCAGTGCTCATAGCGGATTCCAAGAGACCCAGTACTTC
TRBJ2-3 - TRBV4-3 - CASSQVIGGGPPDTQYF TGCGCCAGCAGCCAAGTAATAGGGGGAGGGCCCCCAGATACGCAGTATTTT
TRBJ2-2 - TRBV29-1 - CSVLLSGTRELFF TGCAGCGTCCTCCTGTCCGGCACCCGGGAGCTGTTTTTT
TRBJ1-2 - TRBV6-2/TRBV6-3 - CASSYTVRSYGYTF TGTGCCAGCAGTTACACCGTGAGAAGCTATGGCTACACCTTC
TRBJ2-5 - TRBV5-6 - CASSWGDPETQYF TGTGCCAGCAGTTGGGGGGACCCAGAGACCCAGTACTTC
TRBJ2-1 - TRBV9 TRBD2 CASSVTGQVRTSGSNEQFF TGTGCCAGCAGCGTAACGGGACAGGTAAGGACTAGCGGCTCCAATGAGCAGTTCTTC
TRBJ1-5 - TRBV12-3/TRBV12-4 - CASGESLNQPQHF TGTGCCAGCGGGGAAAGCCTAAATCAGCCCCAGCATTTT
TRBJ1-4 many TRBV11-2 - CASSLGPNEKLFF TGTGCCAGCAGCTTGGGGCCGAATGAAAAACTGTTTTTT
TRBJ2-7 - TRBV18 TRBD2 CASSPLLGGSGDEQYF TGTGCCAGCTCACCTTTACTTGGCGGGAGTGGGGACGAGCAGTACTTC
TRBJ2-1 - TRBV12-3/TRBV12-4 TRBD1 CASSPTGRSYNEQFF TGTGCCAGCAGTCCGACAGGGCGCTCCTACAATGAGCAGTTCTTC
TRBJ1-5 - TRBV5-1 - CASSLGSLDSDSNQPQHF TGCGCCAGCAGCTTGGGGAGCCTGGACAGCGATAGCAATCAGCCCCAGCATTTT
TRBJ1-1 - TRBV30 - CAWSVGAGNTEAFF TGTGCCTGGAGTGTCGGGGCAGGGAACACTGAAGCTTTCTTT
TRBJ2-1 - TRBV20-1 TRBD2 CSAPFPVTAGGGGFYNEQFF TGCAGTGCTCCTTTTCCGGTTACGGCCGGCGGCGGGGGGTTCTACAATGAGCAGTTCTTC
TRBJ2-6 - TRBV7-2 - CASSHDGANVLTF TGTGCCAGCAGCCATGATGGGGCCAACGTCCTGACTTTC
TRBJ1-1 once TRBV7-6 TRBD1 CASSFQGGSEAFF TGTGCCAGCAGCTTCCAAGGGGGCTCTGAAGCTTTCTTT
TRBJ2-5 - TRBV5-6 - CASSLGQGGVQETQYF TGTGCCAGCAGCTTGGGACAAGGAGGGGTACAAGAGACCCAGTACTTC
TRBJ2-7 - TRBV30 - CAFFGRAYEQYF TGTGCCTTCTTCGGCAGAGCCTACGAGCAGTACTTC
TRBJ2-3 - TRBV28 - CASRELSDREGSDTQYF TGTGCCAGCAGGGAACTTAGTGACAGGGAGGGCTCGGATACGCAGTATTTT
TRBJ2-1 - TRBV5-6 - CASSPSGFEQFF TGTGCCAGCAGCCCGTCAGGGTTTGAGCAGTTCTTC
TRBJ1-5 - TRBV7-8 - CASSLATGWASSLFAQPQHF TGTGCCAGCAGCTTAGCCACAGGGTGGGCCTCTTCACTCTTTGCTCAGCCCCAGCATTTT
TRBJ2-5 - TRBV28 TRBD2 CASRAAVAGGPGETQYF TGTGCCAGCAGGGCCGCCGTAGCGGGAGGGCCAGGAGAGACCCAGTACTTC
TRBJ1-1 - TRBV13 - CASSLAGQGGDTEAFF TGTGCCAGCAGCTTAGCCGGTCAGGGAGGGGACACTGAAGCTTTCTTT
TRBJ1-2 - TRBV6-5 - CASSYAGAGFYGYTF TGTGCCAGCAGTTACGCAGGGGCGGGCTTCTATGGCTACACCTTC
TRBJ2-5 - TRBV3-1 TRBD2 CASSHPGGGGETQYF TGTGCCAGCAGCCACCCGGGGGGGGGAGGAGAGACCCAGTACTTC